The 2 T cell receptor beta chains listed next were all sequenced from one sample in a study of sequential checkpoint blockade in melanoma (dated by TCRdb to about 2019). Per the publication, the treatment or condition label means: randomized to nivolumab then ipilimumab (arm A) or the reverse (arm B). The library was prepared using the immunoSEQ multiplex PCR assay. TCRdb provides this immuneACCESS table in a form limited to in-frame rearrangements. Some clones are lacking; in checked studies, under half of them reflect an unresolved V gene, and why the rest are absent is not known. The table for this sample lists around 40,000 clones; 86% of them were counted only once. The ten largest clones represent 12% of the sample. The sequencing used CD8+ T cells sorted from blood (inferred from file names), collected from a patient given nivolumab and ipilimumab in sequence. All receptors come from a human donor with melanoma.

The rearrangement uses TRBV9 and TRBJ2-7, with 8 bases identical to TRBD1. This CDR3 comprises 14 residues. Germline loops: CDR1 SGDLS, CDR2 YYNGEE. V shed 2 bases, J shed 5 bases, and the junction held 6 bases outside the gene matches. CDR3: CASSVGQGIDEQYF. The CDR3, as DNA: TGTGCCAGCAGCGTCGGACAGGGTATCGACGAGCAGTACTTC.

The rearrangement uses TRBV27 and TRBJ2-1, with 9 bases fitting TRBD2. The CDR3 covers 14 residues. The ends lost 2 bases at V and 7 bases at J; junction bases unmatched: 3. Germline V gives CDR1 MNHEY, CDR2 SMNVEV (reference sequence). The DNA for the CDR3 is TGTGCCAGCAGTTTAGCGGGAGGGATAAATGAGCAGTTCTTC. It encodes CASSLAGGINEQFF.